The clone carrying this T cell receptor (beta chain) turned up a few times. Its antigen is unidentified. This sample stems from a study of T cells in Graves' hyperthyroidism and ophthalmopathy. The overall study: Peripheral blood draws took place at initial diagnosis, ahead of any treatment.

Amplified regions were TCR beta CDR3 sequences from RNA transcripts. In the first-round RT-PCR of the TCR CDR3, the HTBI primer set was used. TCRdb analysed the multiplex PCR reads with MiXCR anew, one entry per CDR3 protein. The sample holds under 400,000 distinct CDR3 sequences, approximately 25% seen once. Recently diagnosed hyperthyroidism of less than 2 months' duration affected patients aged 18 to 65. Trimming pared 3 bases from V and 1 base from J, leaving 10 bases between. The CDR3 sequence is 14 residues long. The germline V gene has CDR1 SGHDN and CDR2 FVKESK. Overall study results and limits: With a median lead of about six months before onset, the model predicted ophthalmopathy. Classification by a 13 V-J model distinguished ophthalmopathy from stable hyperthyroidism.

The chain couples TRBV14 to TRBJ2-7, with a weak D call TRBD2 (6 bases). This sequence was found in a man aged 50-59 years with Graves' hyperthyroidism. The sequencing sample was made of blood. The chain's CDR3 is CASSQSRESYEQYF. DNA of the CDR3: TGTGCCAGCAGCCAGAGCCGGGAGTCCTACGAGCAGTACTTC.